The rows below give T cell receptor beta chains drawn from one sample of a study of T cell responses to AZD1222 COVID-19 vaccine. Only in-frame clones appear in the TCRdb table, and some are missing; sequencing was by immunoSEQ multiplex PCR. There are approximately 220,000 clones in the sample; about 92% occur only once, and 1% lies in the top ten. The sequences come from peripheral blood, collected on day 0 of MenACWY control vaccination. Receptors originate from an adult in good health. The CDR3 runs from the conserved cysteine through the conserved F or W. The order of the fields is V gene, J gene, D gene, clone size, CDR3 protein, CDR3 DNA. A D gene is named only where the DNA matches it firmly. Not all rows give a size; the values are once, few, many and, for expanded clones, a class.

v_call: TRBV5-1; j_call: TRBJ2-5; d_call: .; clone_size: few; cdr3_aa: CASSLGTAQETQYF; cdr3_nt: TGCGCCAGCAGCTTGGGGACAGCCCAAGAGACCCAGTACTTC
v_call: TRBV27; j_call: TRBJ2-2; d_call: TRBD1; clone_size: once; cdr3_aa: CASSSQGAGELFF; cdr3_nt: TGTGCCAGCAGTTCACAGGGGGCCGGGGAGCTGTTTTTT
v_call: TRBV7-2; j_call: TRBJ2-5; d_call: .; clone_size: .; cdr3_aa: CASSFGTGKETQYF; cdr3_nt: TGTGCCAGCAGCTTCGGGACCGGAAAAGAGACCCAGTACTTC
v_call: TRBV2; j_call: TRBJ2-2; d_call: .; clone_size: .; cdr3_aa: CASSDGEVNTGELFF; cdr3_nt: TGTGCCAGCAGTGATGGCGAAGTAAACACCGGGGAGCTGTTTTTT
v_call: TRBV4-3; j_call: TRBJ2-2; d_call: .; clone_size: once; cdr3_aa: CASSPARGANTGELFF; cdr3_nt: TGCGCCAGCAGCCCCGCCAGGGGGGCGAACACCGGGGAGCTGTTTTTT
v_call: TRBV6-5; j_call: TRBJ1-2; d_call: .; clone_size: few; cdr3_aa: CASRGTNYYGYTF; cdr3_nt: TGTGCCAGCAGAGGGACAAACTACTATGGCTACACCTTC
v_call: TRBV11-2; j_call: TRBJ1-6; d_call: .; clone_size: .; cdr3_aa: CASSLEGAVGSPLHF; cdr3_nt: TGTGCCAGCAGCTTAGAGGGGGCAGTGGGTTCACCCCTCCACTTT
v_call: TRBV18; j_call: TRBJ2-5; d_call: .; clone_size: .; cdr3_aa: CASSPTGGLQETQYF; cdr3_nt: TGTGCCAGCTCACCAACGGGGGGCCTCCAAGAGACCCAGTACTTC
v_call: TRBV18; j_call: TRBJ1-4; d_call: .; clone_size: .; cdr3_aa: CASSPVNGGRGDEKLFF; cdr3_nt: TGTGCCAGCTCACCCGTAAACGGTGGCAGGGGTGATGAAAAACTGTTTTTT
v_call: TRBV19; j_call: TRBJ1-5; d_call: .; clone_size: .; cdr3_aa: CASSMGQRQPQHF; cdr3_nt: TGTGCCAGTAGTATGGGTCAGCGTCAGCCCCAGCATTTT
v_call: TRBV5-4; j_call: TRBJ1-6; d_call: TRBD1; clone_size: .; cdr3_aa: CASSSQGNSPLHF; cdr3_nt: TGTGCCAGCAGTTCACAGGGGAATTCACCCCTCCACTTT
v_call: TRBV5-6; j_call: TRBJ1-1; d_call: .; clone_size: .; cdr3_aa: CASSWGPGLQTGTEAFF; cdr3_nt: TGTGCCAGCAGCTGGGGACCGGGACTTCAAACGGGGACTGAAGCTTTCTTT
v_call: TRBV11-2; j_call: TRBJ2-7; d_call: .; clone_size: .; cdr3_aa: CASSSLAVWSSYEQYF; cdr3_nt: TGTGCCAGCAGCTCATTAGCGGTCTGGAGCTCCTACGAGCAGTACTTC
v_call: TRBV2; j_call: TRBJ1-1; d_call: .; clone_size: .; cdr3_aa: CASSPWDGKLEAFF; cdr3_nt: TGTGCCAGCAGTCCCTGGGACGGAAAGTTAGAAGCTTTCTTT
v_call: TRBV2; j_call: TRBJ1-2; d_call: .; clone_size: .; cdr3_aa: CASGPYPGYTF; cdr3_nt: TGTGCCAGCGGTCCATACCCGGGCTACACCTTC
v_call: TRBV13; j_call: TRBJ2-1; d_call: .; clone_size: .; cdr3_aa: CASSSSGVRSSYNEQFF; cdr3_nt: TGTGCCAGCAGCTCCTCGGGGGTTCGGAGCTCCTACAATGAGCAGTTCTTC
v_call: TRBV19; j_call: TRBJ2-7; d_call: .; clone_size: .; cdr3_aa: CASSTPRGSIHEQYF; cdr3_nt: TGTGCCAGTAGTACTCCACGGGGCTCGATCCACGAGCAGTACTTC
v_call: TRBV3-1/TRBV3-2; j_call: TRBJ2-5; d_call: .; clone_size: .; cdr3_aa: CASSQDGSRETQYF; cdr3_nt: TGTGCCAGCAGCCAAGATGGCAGCAGGGAGACCCAGTACTTC
v_call: TRBV7-2; j_call: TRBJ2-1; d_call: .; clone_size: .; cdr3_aa: CASSSYNPNEQFF; cdr3_nt: TGTGCCAGCAGCTCTTATAATCCGAATGAGCAGTTCTTC
v_call: TRBV27; j_call: TRBJ1-1; d_call: TRBD1; clone_size: .; cdr3_aa: CASSSRQGDNTEAFF; cdr3_nt: TGTGCCAGCAGTTCACGACAGGGAGATAACACTGAAGCTTTCTTT
v_call: TRBV19; j_call: TRBJ1-2; d_call: .; clone_size: .; cdr3_aa: CASSNRRGYGYTF; cdr3_nt: TGTGCCAGTAGTAACAGGAGAGGGTATGGCTACACCTTC
v_call: TRBV10-1; j_call: TRBJ2-2; d_call: TRBD1; clone_size: .; cdr3_aa: CASSSGTANTGELFF; cdr3_nt: TGCGCCAGCAGTTCCGGGACAGCGAACACCGGGGAGCTGTTTTTT
v_call: TRBV28; j_call: TRBJ1-5; d_call: .; clone_size: .; cdr3_aa: CASSYLQQPQHF; cdr3_nt: TGTGCCAGCAGCTACCTCCAGCAGCCCCAGCATTTT
v_call: TRBV5-1; j_call: TRBJ2-7; d_call: .; clone_size: .; cdr3_aa: CASSGLTASSYEQYF; cdr3_nt: TGCGCCAGCAGCGGCTTGACAGCGAGCTCCTACGAGCAGTACTTC
v_call: TRBV5-8; j_call: TRBJ2-1; d_call: .; clone_size: .; cdr3_aa: CASRPLYRSYNEQFF; cdr3_nt: TGTGCCAGCAGACCACTTTATCGCTCCTACAATGAGCAGTTCTTC
v_call: TRBV27; j_call: TRBJ1-5; d_call: TRBD1; clone_size: few; cdr3_aa: CASSLGQGNQPQHF; cdr3_nt: TGTGCCAGCAGTTTAGGACAGGGGAATCAGCCCCAGCATTTT
v_call: TRBV30; j_call: TRBJ1-5; d_call: .; clone_size: .; cdr3_aa: CACGAGPNQPQHF; cdr3_nt: TGTGCCTGTGGGGCTGGCCCAAATCAGCCCCAGCATTTT
v_call: TRBV5-1; j_call: TRBJ1-6; d_call: .; clone_size: once; cdr3_aa: CASSLNEGINSPLHF; cdr3_nt: TGCGCCAGCAGCTTGAATGAGGGGATTAATTCACCCCTCCACTTT
v_call: TRBV27; j_call: TRBJ1-2; d_call: TRBD1; clone_size: .; cdr3_aa: CASSANRGGYTF; cdr3_nt: TGTGCCAGCAGTGCAAACAGGGGTGGCTACACCTTC
v_call: TRBV29-1; j_call: TRBJ1-2; d_call: .; clone_size: once; cdr3_aa: CSVEGTAANYGYTF; cdr3_nt: TGCAGCGTTGAAGGGACAGCAGCTAACTATGGCTACACCTTC
v_call: TRBV2; j_call: TRBJ2-5; d_call: .; clone_size: .; cdr3_aa: CASLGQETQYF; cdr3_nt: TGTGCCAGCCTAGGTCAAGAGACCCAGTACTTC
v_call: TRBV5-4; j_call: TRBJ2-2; d_call: TRBD1; clone_size: .; cdr3_aa: CASSLVGGSGELFF; cdr3_nt: TGTGCCAGCAGCTTGGTAGGGGGCAGCGGGGAGCTGTTTTTT
v_call: TRBV3-1/TRBV3-2; j_call: TRBJ1-2; d_call: .; clone_size: .; cdr3_aa: CASSPGGGGYGYTF; cdr3_nt: TGTGCCAGCAGCCCCGGCGGGGGAGGCTATGGCTACACCTTC
v_call: TRBV6-5; j_call: TRBJ1-2; d_call: TRBD1; clone_size: once; cdr3_aa: CASRRQGFGYTF; cdr3_nt: TGTGCCAGCAGGAGACAGGGGTTTGGCTACACCTTC
v_call: TRBV18; j_call: TRBJ2-1; d_call: .; clone_size: .; cdr3_aa: CASSLPGAGMGNEQFF; cdr3_nt: TGTGCCAGCTCACTCCCCGGGGCAGGGATGGGCAATGAGCAGTTCTTC
v_call: TRBV2; j_call: TRBJ1-1; d_call: .; clone_size: .; cdr3_aa: CASSVPGGAFF; cdr3_nt: TGTGCCAGCAGTGTTCCGGGGGGAGCTTTCTTT
v_call: TRBV5-4; j_call: TRBJ2-6; d_call: TRBD1; clone_size: .; cdr3_aa: CASSLMTGGSGANVLTF; cdr3_nt: TGTGCCAGCAGCTTGATGACAGGGGGGTCTGGGGCCAACGTCCTGACTTTC
v_call: TRBV25-1; j_call: TRBJ1-1; d_call: TRBD1; clone_size: .; cdr3_aa: CASSERTGGLNTEAFF; cdr3_nt: TGTGCCAGCAGTGAAAGGACAGGGGGATTGAACACTGAAGCTTTCTTT
v_call: TRBV12-3/TRBV12-4; j_call: TRBJ1-2; d_call: .; clone_size: .; cdr3_aa: CASSRDRLYGYTF; cdr3_nt: TGTGCCAGCAGTCGGGACCGCCTATATGGCTACACCTTC
v_call: TRBV9; j_call: TRBJ2-5; d_call: TRBD2; clone_size: .; cdr3_aa: CASSVVGSGGSETQYF; cdr3_nt: TGTGCCAGCAGCGTAGTGGGTAGCGGGGGGTCGGAGACCCAGTACTTC
v_call: TRBV7-2; j_call: TRBJ1-6; d_call: .; clone_size: once; cdr3_aa: CASNGQGSSPLHF; cdr3_nt: TGTGCCAGCAACGGGCAAGGGAGTTCACCCCTCCACTTT
v_call: TRBV5-1; j_call: TRBJ1-5; d_call: .; clone_size: .; cdr3_aa: CASSVTGNQPQHF; cdr3_nt: TGCGCCAGCAGCGTGACAGGTAATCAGCCCCAGCATTTT
v_call: TRBV15; j_call: TRBJ2-5; d_call: .; clone_size: .; cdr3_aa: CATSSLRGLQETQYF; cdr3_nt: TGTGCCACCAGCAGCCTTCGGGGTTTGCAAGAGACCCAGTACTTC
v_call: TRBV19; j_call: TRBJ2-5; d_call: .; clone_size: .; cdr3_aa: CASSIELVGPPVGETQYF; cdr3_nt: TGTGCCAGTAGTATAGAACTGGTGGGTCCCCCTGTCGGGGAGACCCAGTACTTC
v_call: TRBV19; j_call: TRBJ1-6; d_call: .; clone_size: once; cdr3_aa: CASNPGNNSPLHF; cdr3_nt: TGTGCCAGTAATCCAGGGAATAATTCACCCCTCCACTTT
v_call: TRBV30; j_call: TRBJ2-7; d_call: .; clone_size: .; cdr3_aa: CAWRQIGEQYF; cdr3_nt: TGTGCCTGGAGACAAATCGGCGAGCAGTACTTC
v_call: TRBV7-9; j_call: TRBJ1-1; d_call: TRBD1; clone_size: .; cdr3_aa: CATLRQGRDTEAFF; cdr3_nt: TGTGCCACCCTAAGACAGGGGAGGGACACTGAAGCTTTCTTT
v_call: TRBV18; j_call: TRBJ1-1; d_call: .; clone_size: once; cdr3_aa: CASSSLARDTEAFF; cdr3_nt: TGTGCCAGCTCTAGCTTGGCCAGGGACACTGAAGCTTTCTTT
v_call: TRBV7-3; j_call: TRBJ2-3; d_call: .; clone_size: .; cdr3_aa: CASSSPRGARFQATDTQYF; cdr3_nt: TGTGCCAGCAGTTCCCCGAGGGGGGCGCGATTTCAAGCCACAGATACGCAGTATTTT
v_call: TRBV19; j_call: TRBJ2-7; d_call: .; clone_size: .; cdr3_aa: CASSSRVSYEQYF; cdr3_nt: TGTGCCAGTAGTAGCAGGGTCTCCTACGAGCAGTACTTC